This T cell receptor (beta chain) was recorded in a study of glioma-infiltrating T cells. Study-level information: Glioma patients had dexamethasone for six or fewer days before surgery. Sequencing aimed for 4.5- to 10-fold coverage of about a million peripheral T cells.

Using RNA template, CDR3s of TCR alpha and beta were amplified with iRepertoire arm-PCR. TCRdb ran MiXCR on the multiplex PCR reads and lists one entry per CDR3 protein. In the table there are roughly 350,000 distinct CDR3 sequences, about 40% of which are singletons. V was pared by 7 bases and J by 0 bases, with 11 bases between. CDR1 and CDR2 from the germline V gene are LNHDA and SQIVND (reference sequence). The length of the CDR3 is 14 residues. General study findings and limits: Patients with low tissue-blood divergence carried a signature set of shared blood CDR3 motifs. Very few CDR3 sequences were shared between tissue and blood.

In the case of this clonotype: Its specificity is unknown.

This sequence joins TRBV19 and TRBJ2-3, with unresolved D. The clonotype comes from a human donor with low-grade glioma or glioblastoma, undergoing nonglioma brain surgery, or in good health (not recorded which). The sample comprised glioma tissue, nonneoplastic brain tissue, or PBMCs (not recorded which). For the CDR3, the DNA is TGTGCCAGTAAACCAGCGCCTAGCACAGATACGCAGTATTTT. It yields the protein CASKPAPSTDTQYF.